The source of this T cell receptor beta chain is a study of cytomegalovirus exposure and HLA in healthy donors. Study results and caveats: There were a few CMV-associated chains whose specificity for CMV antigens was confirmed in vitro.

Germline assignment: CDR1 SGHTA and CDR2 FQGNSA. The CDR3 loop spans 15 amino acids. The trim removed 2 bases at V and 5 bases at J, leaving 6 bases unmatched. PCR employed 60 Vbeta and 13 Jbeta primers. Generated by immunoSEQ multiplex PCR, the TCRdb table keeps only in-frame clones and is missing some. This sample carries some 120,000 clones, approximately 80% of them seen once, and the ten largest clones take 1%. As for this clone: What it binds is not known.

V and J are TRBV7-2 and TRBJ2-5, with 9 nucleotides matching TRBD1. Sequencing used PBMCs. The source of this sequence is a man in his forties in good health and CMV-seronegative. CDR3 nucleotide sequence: TGTGCCAGCAGCTTACGACAGGGGGTCTGGGAGACCCAGTACTTC. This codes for CASSLRQGVWETQYF.